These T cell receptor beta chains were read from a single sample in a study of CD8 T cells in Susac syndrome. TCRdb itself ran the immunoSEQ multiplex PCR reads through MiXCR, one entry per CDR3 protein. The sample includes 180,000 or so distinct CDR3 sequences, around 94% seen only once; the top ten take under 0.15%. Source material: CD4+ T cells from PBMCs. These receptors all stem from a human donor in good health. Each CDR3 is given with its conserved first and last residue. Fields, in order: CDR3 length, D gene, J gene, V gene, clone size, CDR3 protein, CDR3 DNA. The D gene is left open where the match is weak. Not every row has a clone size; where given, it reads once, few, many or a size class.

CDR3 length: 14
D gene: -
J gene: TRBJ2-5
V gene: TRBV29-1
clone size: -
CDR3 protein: CSVMVSAGGETQYF
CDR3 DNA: TGCAGCGTTATGGTATCGGCGGGCGGGGAGACCCAGTACTTC

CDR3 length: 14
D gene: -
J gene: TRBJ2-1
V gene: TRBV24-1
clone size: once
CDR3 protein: CATSDFSKNNEQFF
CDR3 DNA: TGTGCCACCAGTGATTTCTCAAAGAACAATGAGCAGTTCTTC

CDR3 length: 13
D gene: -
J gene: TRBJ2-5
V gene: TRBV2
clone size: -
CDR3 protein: CASSPDKGETQYF
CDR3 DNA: TGTGCCAGCAGTCCAGATAAGGGGGAGACCCAGTACTTC

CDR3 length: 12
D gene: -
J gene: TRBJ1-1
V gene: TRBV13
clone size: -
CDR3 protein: CASNGGNTEAFF
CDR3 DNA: TGTGCCAGCAATGGGGGGAACACTGAAGCTTTCTTT

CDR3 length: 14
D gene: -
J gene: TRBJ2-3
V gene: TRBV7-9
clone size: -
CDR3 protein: CASSLEGDPDTQYF
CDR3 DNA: TGTGCCAGCAGCTTAGAGGGGGATCCGGATACGCAGTATTTT

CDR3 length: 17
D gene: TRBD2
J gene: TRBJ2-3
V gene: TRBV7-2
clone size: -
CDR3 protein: CASSERRGGAGSDTQYF
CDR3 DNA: TGTGCCAGCAGCGAAAGACGCGGGGGGGCCGGATCAGATACGCAGTATTTT

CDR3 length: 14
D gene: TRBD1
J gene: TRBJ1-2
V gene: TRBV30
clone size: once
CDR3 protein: CAWSRQGLSYGYTF
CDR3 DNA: TGTGCCTGGAGCCGACAGGGTCTTTCCTATGGCTACACCTTC

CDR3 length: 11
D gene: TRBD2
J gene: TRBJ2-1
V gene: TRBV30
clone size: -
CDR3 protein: CAGNSGGEQFF
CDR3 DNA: TGTGCCGGGAATAGCGGGGGTGAGCAGTTCTTC

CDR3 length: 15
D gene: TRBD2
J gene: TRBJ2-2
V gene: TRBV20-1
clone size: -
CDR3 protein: CSARRWREATGELFF
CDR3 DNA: TGCAGTGCTAGGAGGTGGCGGGAGGCCACCGGGGAGCTGTTTTTT

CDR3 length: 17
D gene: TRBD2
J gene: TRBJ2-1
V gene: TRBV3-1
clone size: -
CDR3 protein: CASSQELLAGGYNEQFF
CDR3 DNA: TGTGCCAGCAGCCAAGAACTCCTAGCGGGGGGTTACAATGAGCAGTTCTTC

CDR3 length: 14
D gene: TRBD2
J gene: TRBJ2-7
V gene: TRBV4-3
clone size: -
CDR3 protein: CASSPDAGAYEQYF
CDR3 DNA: TGCGCCAGCAGCCCGGACGCGGGGGCCTACGAGCAGTACTTC

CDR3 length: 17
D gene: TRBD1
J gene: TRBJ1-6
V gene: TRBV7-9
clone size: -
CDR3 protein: CASSPLGGGLFNSPLHF
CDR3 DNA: TGTGCCAGCAGCCCCCTTGGAGGGGGCCTTTTTAATTCACCCCTCCACTTT

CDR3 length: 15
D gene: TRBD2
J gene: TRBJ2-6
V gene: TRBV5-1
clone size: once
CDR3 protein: CASSLAGDGANVLTF
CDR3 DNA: TGCGCCAGCAGCTTAGCGGGGGATGGGGCCAACGTCCTGACTTTC

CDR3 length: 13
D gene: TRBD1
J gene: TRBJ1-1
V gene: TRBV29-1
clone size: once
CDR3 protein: CSVLRQGGTEAFF
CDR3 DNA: TGCAGCGTGCTCCGACAGGGAGGGACTGAAGCTTTCTTT

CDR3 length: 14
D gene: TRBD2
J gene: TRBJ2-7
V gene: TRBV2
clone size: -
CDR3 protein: CASSGERGIYEQYF
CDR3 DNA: TGTGCCAGCTCGGGGGAGCGGGGGATCTACGAGCAGTACTTC

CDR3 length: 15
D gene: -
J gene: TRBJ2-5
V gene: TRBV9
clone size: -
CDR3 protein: CASSVAPTSQETQYF
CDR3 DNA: TGTGCCAGCAGCGTAGCTCCCACCAGCCAAGAGACCCAGTACTTC

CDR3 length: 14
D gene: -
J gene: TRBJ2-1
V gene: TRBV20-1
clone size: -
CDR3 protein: CSAETRSSYNEQFF
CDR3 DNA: TGCAGTGCTGAGACGAGGAGCTCCTACAATGAGCAGTTCTTC

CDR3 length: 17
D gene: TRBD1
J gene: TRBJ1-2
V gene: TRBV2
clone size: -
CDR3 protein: CASRTGQGATRVYGYTF
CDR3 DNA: TGTGCCAGCAGGACCGGACAGGGGGCCACTAGAGTCTATGGCTACACCTTC

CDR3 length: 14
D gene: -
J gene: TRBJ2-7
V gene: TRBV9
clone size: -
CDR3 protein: CASSKQVSSYEQYF
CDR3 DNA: TGTGCCAGCAGCAAACAGGTCAGCTCCTACGAGCAGTACTTC

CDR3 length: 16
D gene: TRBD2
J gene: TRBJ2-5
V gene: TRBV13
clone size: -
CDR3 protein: CASSLTSGGFSGTQYF
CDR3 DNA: TGTGCCAGCAGCTTGACTAGCGGGGGGTTCTCAGGGACCCAGTACTTC

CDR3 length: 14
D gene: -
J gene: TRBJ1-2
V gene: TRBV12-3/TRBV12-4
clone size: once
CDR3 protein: CASSFETGPSGYTF
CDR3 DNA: TGTGCCAGCAGTTTCGAAACGGGTCCTAGCGGCTACACCTTC

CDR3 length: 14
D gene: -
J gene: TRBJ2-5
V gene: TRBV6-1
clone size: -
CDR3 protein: CASSEDQLQETQYF
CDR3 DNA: TGTGCCAGCAGTGAAGACCAGCTTCAAGAGACCCAGTACTTC

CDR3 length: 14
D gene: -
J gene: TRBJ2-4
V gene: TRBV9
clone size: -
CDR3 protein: CASSAGGAKNIQYF
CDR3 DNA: TGTGCCAGCAGCGCTGGGGGAGCCAAAAACATTCAGTACTTC

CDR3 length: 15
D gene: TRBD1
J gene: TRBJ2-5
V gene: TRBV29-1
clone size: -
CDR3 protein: CSVARATGGQETQYF
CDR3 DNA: TGCAGCGTTGCCCGGGCCACAGGGGGTCAAGAGACCCAGTACTTC

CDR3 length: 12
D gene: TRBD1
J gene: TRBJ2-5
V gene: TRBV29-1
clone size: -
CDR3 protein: CSVERGRETQYF
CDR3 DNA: TGCAGCGTTGAAAGGGGGCGAGAGACCCAGTACTTC

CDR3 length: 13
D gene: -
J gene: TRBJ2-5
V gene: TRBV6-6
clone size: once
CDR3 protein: CASSLRPGETQYF
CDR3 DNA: TGTGCCAGCAGTCTCCGTCCAGGCGAGACCCAGTACTTC

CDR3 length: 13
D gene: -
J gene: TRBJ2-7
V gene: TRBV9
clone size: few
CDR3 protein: CASSEDGTYEQYF
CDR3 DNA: TGTGCCAGCAGCGAGGACGGAACCTACGAGCAGTACTTC

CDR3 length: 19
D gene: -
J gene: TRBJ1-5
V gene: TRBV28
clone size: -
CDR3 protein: CASSSLLRTTYGGNQPQHF
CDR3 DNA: TGTGCCAGCAGCAGCTTGTTGCGGACCACTTACGGGGGCAATCAGCCCCAGCATTTT

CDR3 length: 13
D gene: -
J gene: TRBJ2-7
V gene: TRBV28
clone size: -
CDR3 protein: CASNSGSSYEQYF
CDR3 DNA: TGTGCCAGCAACTCGGGGAGCTCCTACGAGCAGTACTTC

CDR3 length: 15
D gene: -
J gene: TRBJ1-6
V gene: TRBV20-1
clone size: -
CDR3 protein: CSAQRGGRGNSPLHF
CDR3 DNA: TGCAGTGCCCAAAGAGGGGGGCGCGGTAATTCACCCCTCCACTTT

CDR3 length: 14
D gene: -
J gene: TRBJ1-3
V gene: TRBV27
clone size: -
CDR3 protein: CASAGLASGNTIYF
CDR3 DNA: TGTGCCAGCGCGGGCCTAGCATCTGGAAACACCATATATTTT

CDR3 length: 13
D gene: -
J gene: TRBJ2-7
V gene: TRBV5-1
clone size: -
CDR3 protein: CASSFEVHYEQYF
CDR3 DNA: TGCGCCAGCAGCTTCGAGGTCCACTACGAGCAGTACTTC

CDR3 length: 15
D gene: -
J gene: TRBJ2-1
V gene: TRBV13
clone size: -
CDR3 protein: CASSPTPGHVNEQFF
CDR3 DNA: TGTGCCAGCAGCCCCACTCCGGGGCATGTCAATGAGCAGTTCTTC

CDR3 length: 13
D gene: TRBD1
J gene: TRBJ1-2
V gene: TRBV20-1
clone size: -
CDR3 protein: CSARDTGGQGYTF
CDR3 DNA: TGCAGTGCTAGAGACACAGGGGGACAAGGCTACACCTTC

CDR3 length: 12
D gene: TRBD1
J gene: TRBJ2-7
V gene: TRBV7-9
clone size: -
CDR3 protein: CASSFTRDRRFF
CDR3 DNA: TGTGCCAGCAGCTTTACCCGGGACAGGAGATTCTTC